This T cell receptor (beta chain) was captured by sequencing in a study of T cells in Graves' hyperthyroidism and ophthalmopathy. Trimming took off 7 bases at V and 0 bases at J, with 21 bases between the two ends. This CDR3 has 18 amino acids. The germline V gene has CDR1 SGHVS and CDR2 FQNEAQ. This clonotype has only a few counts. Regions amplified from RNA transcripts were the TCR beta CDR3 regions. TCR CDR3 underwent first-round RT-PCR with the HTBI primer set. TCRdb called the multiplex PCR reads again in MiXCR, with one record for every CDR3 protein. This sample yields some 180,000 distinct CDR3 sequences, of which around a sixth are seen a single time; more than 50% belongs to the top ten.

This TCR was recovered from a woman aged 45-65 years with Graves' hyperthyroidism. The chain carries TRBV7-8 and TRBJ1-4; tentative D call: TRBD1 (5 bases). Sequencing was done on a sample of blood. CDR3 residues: CASIPTRYRQTTNEKLFF. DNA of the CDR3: TGTGCCAGCATACCCACTCGGTACAGACAGACAACTAATGAAAAACTGTTTTTT.